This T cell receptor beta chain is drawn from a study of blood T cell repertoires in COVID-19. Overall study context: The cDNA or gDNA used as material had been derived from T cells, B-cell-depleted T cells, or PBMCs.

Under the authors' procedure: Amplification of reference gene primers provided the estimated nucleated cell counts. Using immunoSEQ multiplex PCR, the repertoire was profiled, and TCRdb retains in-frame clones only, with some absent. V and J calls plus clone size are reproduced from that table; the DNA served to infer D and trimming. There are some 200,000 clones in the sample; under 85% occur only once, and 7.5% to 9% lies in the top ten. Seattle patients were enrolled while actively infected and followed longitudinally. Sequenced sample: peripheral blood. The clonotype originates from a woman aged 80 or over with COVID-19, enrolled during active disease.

Written as DNA, the CDR3 is TGTGCCAGTAGTCTGAACAGGGGTAATGGCTACACCTTC. This codes for CASSLNRGNGYTF. The chain combines TRBV19 with TRBJ1-2; 7 nucleotides match TRBD1. CDR3 size: 13 residues. V lost 5 bases, J lost 6 bases, and 6 bases stayed unmatched. CDR1 LNHDA and CDR2 SQIVND come from the germline V gene (reference sequence). Variable domain in full (rest from reference TRBV19 and TRBJ1-2): DGGITQSPKYLFRKEGQNVTLSCEQNLNHDAMYWYRQDPGQGLRLIYYSQIVNDFQKGDIAEGYSVSREKKESFPLTVTSAQKNPTAFYLCASSLNRGNGYTFGSGTRLTVV.